This is a list of T cell receptor beta chains from one sample in a study of blood T cells in healthy people across ages. From the 5' RACE reads, TCRdb called clonotypes with MiXCR, one entry per CDR3 protein. Seen here are about 760,000 distinct CDR3 sequences, 25% observed once, and the top ten hold 9.4%. In addition, the sample was reused for a study of T cells of mothers and their children.

Sequencing used blood. The receptors come from a boy between 10 and 17 years old in good health. CDR3s include the opening cysteine and the closing phenylalanine or tryptophan. A D gene is named only where the DNA matches it firmly. The size of a clone is reported for some rows only, either as once, few or many, or as a class for expanded clones.

D	size	J	V	length	CDR3	DNA
.	.	TRBJ2-3	TRBV5-1	16	CASSRLGLVGTDTQYF	TGCGCCAGCAGCCGCTTGGGGCTAGTTGGAACAGATACGCAGTATTTT
TRBD1	.	TRBJ2-7	TRBV29-1	13	CSVVMDRAYEQYF	TGCAGCGTTGTCATGGACAGGGCCTACGAGCAGTACTTC
TRBD2	many	TRBJ2-7	TRBV12-3/TRBV12-4	16	CASSFHISGGALEQYF	TGTGCCAGCAGTTTTCATATCAGCGGGGGGGCCTTGGAGCAGTACTTC
.	.	TRBJ2-5	TRBV6-5	17	CASSYGVRGASEETQYF	TGTGCCAGCAGTTACGGGGTGCGAGGTGCATCAGAAGAGACCCAGTACTTC
TRBD2	few	TRBJ2-1	TRBV19	17	CASSIGEGREFNNEQFF	TGTGCCAGTAGTATAGGGGAGGGACGGGAGTTCAACAATGAGCAGTTCTTC
.	.	TRBJ2-3	TRBV12-3/TRBV12-4	16	CASSDWESLGTDTQYF	TGTGCCAGCAGTGATTGGGAATCTCTCGGCACAGATACGCAGTATTTT
.	.	TRBJ2-1	TRBV14	13	CASSQSRGVEQFF	TGTGCCAGCAGCCAATCGCGGGGCGTTGAGCAGTTCTTC
.	.	TRBJ1-2	TRBV4-3	14	CASSQDGGEYGYTF	TGCGCCAGCAGCCAAGACGGAGGGGAATACGGCTACACCTTC
TRBD2	.	TRBJ2-5	TRBV12-3/TRBV12-4	14	CASSFGGGRETQYF	TGTGCCAGCAGTTTTGGCGGGGGGCGAGAGACCCAGTACTTC
TRBD1	many	TRBJ2-7	TRBV18	15	CASSPPGTGGYEQYF	TGTGCCAGCTCACCACCCGGGACAGGGGGGTACGAGCAGTACTTC
TRBD2	.	TRBJ2-7	TRBV7-2	19	CASSLVSRWASGDYNEQSF	TGTGCCAGCAGCTTAGTTTCTCGTTGGGCAAGCGGGGACTACAATGAGCAGTCCTTC
TRBD2	.	TRBJ2-5	TRBV6-2/TRBV6-3	14	CASSSGLSQETQYF	TGTGCCAGCAGTTCGGGACTATCCCAAGAGACCCAGTACTTC
TRBD2	few	TRBJ2-7	TRBV7-9	14	CASSSLAGSYEQYF	TGTGCCAGCAGCTCCTTAGCGGGGTCCTACGAGCAGTACTTC
.	.	TRBJ2-3	TRBV5-1	14	CASRGAIYTDTQYF	TGCGCCAGCAGAGGTGCGATCTACACAGATACGCAGTATTTT
TRBD1	.	TRBJ1-4	TRBV6-1	15	CASSENRGTRGKLFF	TGTGCCAGCAGTGAAAACAGGGGAACGAGAGGAAAACTGTTTTTT
.	.	TRBJ2-1	TRBV12-3/TRBV12-4	12	CASSLVEGEQFF	TGTGCCAGCAGCCTTGTCGAAGGTGAGCAGTTCTTC
.	.	TRBJ2-7	TRBV2	11	CASEMKGEQYF	TGTGCCAGCGAGATGAAGGGGGAGCAGTACTTC
TRBD2	.	TRBJ2-7	TRBV7-8	16	CASSSPQASGIHEQYF	TGTGCCAGCAGCTCCCCTCAGGCTAGCGGGATCCACGAGCAGTACTTC
.	few	TRBJ2-7	TRBV28	14	CASSPFEGPYEQYF	TGTGCCAGCAGTCCCTTTGAGGGGCCCTACGAGCAGTACTTC
.	few	TRBJ2-1	TRBV20-1	14	CSARVAGQYNEQFF	TGCAGTGCTAGAGTTGCGGGTCAATACAATGAGCAGTTCTTC
TRBD1	.	TRBJ2-7	TRBV12-3/TRBV12-4	17	CASSFALEGQGPHEQYF	TGTGCCAGCAGTTTCGCTCTCGAAGGACAGGGGCCCCACGAGCAGTACTTC